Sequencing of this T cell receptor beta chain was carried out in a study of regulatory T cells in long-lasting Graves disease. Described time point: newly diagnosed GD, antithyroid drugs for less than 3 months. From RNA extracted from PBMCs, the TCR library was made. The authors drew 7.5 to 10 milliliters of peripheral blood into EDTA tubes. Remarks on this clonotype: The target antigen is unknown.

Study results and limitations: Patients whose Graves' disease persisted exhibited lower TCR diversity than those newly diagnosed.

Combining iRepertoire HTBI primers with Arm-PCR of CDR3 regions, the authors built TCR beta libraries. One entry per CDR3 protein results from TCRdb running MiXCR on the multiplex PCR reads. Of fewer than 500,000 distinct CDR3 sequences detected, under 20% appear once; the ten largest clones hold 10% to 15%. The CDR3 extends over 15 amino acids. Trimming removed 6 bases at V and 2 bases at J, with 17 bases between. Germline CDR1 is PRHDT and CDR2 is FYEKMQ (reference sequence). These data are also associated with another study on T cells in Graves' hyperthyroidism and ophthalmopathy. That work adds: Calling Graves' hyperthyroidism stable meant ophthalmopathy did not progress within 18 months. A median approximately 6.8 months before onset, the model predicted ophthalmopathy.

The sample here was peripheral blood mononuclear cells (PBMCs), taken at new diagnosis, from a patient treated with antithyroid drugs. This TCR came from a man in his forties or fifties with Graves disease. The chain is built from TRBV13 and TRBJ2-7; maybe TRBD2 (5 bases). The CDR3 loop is CASSEAPSGTYEQYF. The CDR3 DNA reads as TGTGCCAGCAGTGAAGCACCATCGGGGACCTACGAGCAGTACTTC.